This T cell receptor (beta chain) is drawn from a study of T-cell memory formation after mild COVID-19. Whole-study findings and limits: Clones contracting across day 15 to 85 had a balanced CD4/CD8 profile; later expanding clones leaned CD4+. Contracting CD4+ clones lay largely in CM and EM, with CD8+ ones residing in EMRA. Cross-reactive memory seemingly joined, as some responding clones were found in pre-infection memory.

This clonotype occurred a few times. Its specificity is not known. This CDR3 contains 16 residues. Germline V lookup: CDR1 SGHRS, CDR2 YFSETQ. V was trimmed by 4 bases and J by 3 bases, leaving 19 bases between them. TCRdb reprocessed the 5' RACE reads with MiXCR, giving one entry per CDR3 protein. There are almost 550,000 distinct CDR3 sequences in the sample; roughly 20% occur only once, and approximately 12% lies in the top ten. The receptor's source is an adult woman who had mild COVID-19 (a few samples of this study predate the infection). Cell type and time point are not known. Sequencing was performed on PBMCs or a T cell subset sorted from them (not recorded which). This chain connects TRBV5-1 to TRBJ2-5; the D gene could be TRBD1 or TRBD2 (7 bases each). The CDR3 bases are TGCGCCAGCAGCCGCCTCACAGGGGAGGGGGAAGAGACCCAGTACTTC. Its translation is CASSRLTGEGEETQYF.